The T cell receptor (beta chain) under discussion was sequenced for a study of OX40 agonist ivuxolimab in advanced cancers. Germline V gives CDR1 MNHEY, CDR2 SMNVEV (reference sequence). This CDR3 is 16 amino acids long. V lost 0 bases and J lost 3; bases outside the gene matches: 3. The protocol was immunoSEQ multiplex PCR, while the TCRdb copy is restricted to in-frame clones and leaves out a portion. The profile shows about 49,000 clones, approximately 81% of them singletons. This receptor was taken from an adult with an advanced solid tumor such as melanoma, head and neck, liver or kidney cancer. The sample was CD4+ or CD8+ T cells sorted from blood, taken in a trial of the OX40 agonist ivuxolimab. The chain is built from TRBV27 and TRBJ2-1, with 9 bases aligning to TRBD1. The CDR3 protein is CASSLSGTGNYNEQFF. Here the CDR3 DNA reads TGTGCCAGCAGTTTATCCGGGACAGGGAACTACAATGAGCAGTTCTTC.